One and the same sample provided the 13 T cell receptor beta chains below, sequenced in a study of T cells after somatic rescue of genetic block. Measured with immunoSEQ multiplex PCR; TCRdb has only the in-frame clones, and not every one. The profile shows roughly 11,000 clones, 71% of them singletons. Material: peripheral blood mononuclear cells (PBMCs). Receptors were obtained from a boy aged 5-17 years.

The rearrangement joins TRBV28 to TRBJ2-3, with no clear D. Germline CDR1 reads MDHEN; CDR2 reads SYDVKM. Trimming pared 0 bases from V and 0 bases from J, leaving 10 bases between. The CDR3 covers 16 residues. The chain's CDR3 is CASSLWISASTDTQYF. As DNA, the CDR3 is TGTGCCAGCAGTTTATGGATTTCCGCTAGCACAGATACGCAGTATTTT.

This clone was detected once. The chain joins TRBV28 to TRBJ2-2; D remains ambiguous. The length of the CDR3 is 14 residues. Trimming left V 6 bases short and J 3 bases short, with 11 bases between. Germline V gene lookup returns CDR1 MDHEN and CDR2 SYDVKM. This chain's CDR3 is CASRPGRYTGELFF. CDR3 sequence (DNA): TGTGCCAGCAGGCCGGGCAGGTACACCGGGGAGCTGTTTTTT.

The chain employs TRBV7-9 and TRBJ1-4; 8 positions agree with TRBD1. After removal of 5 bases from V and 7 bases from J, the junction contained 9 bases not matched to a gene. The CDR3 runs to 15 residues. Germline-derived CDR1 and CDR2 are SEHNR and FQNEAQ (reference sequence). The CDR3 coding sequence is TGTGCCAGCAGCCTCAGGACAGGGATCGGTGAAAAACTGTTTTTT. Protein: CASSLRTGIGEKLFF.

J is TRBJ1-2 and V is TRBV5-5; TRBD1 might be the D (6 bases). V gave up 4 bases and J gave up 0 bases, with 13 bases separating them. This CDR3 has 15 amino acids. Germline-derived CDR1 and CDR2 are SGHKS and YYEKEE (reference sequence). CDR3 sequence (DNA): TGTGCCAGCAGCCTAGGACAGTCCTCTAACTATGGCTACACCTTC. It is translated as CASSLGQSSNYGYTF.

Concerning this clone itself: One junction end does not reproduce the germline sequence, and a read error may be involved. This sequence joins TRBV6-1 and TRBJ2-7, with 7 bases lining up with TRBD1. The CDR3 spans 15 residues. Per the germline V gene, CDR1 is MNHNS and CDR2 is SASEGT. CDR3 amino acids: CASTNLLDRSYGQYF. DNA of the CDR3: TGTGCCAGCACCAACTTACTGGACAGGAGCTACGGGCAGTACTTC.

V and J are TRBV21-1 and TRBJ2-1; the table gives TRBD2 as D, unverified against the DNA. TRBV21-1 is a pseudogene. CDR3 length: 15 amino acids. CDR3 amino acids: CASSKYGTSPNEQFF. The CDR3 DNA follows: TGTGCCAGCAGCAAATACGGGACTAGCCCCAATGAGCAGTTCTTC.

The chain recombines TRBV30 with TRBJ1-1; D call uncertain. Germline CDR1 GTSNPN, CDR2 SVGIG (reference sequence). V shed 0 bases and J shed 1 base, with 12 bases lying between them. CDR3 length equals 15 residues. CDR3 in amino acids: CAWSVKGFTNTEAFF. The CDR3, as DNA: TGTGCCTGGAGTGTAAAAGGCTTTACGAACACTGAAGCTTTCTTT.

The rearrangement joins TRBV30 to TRBJ2-1; maybe TRBD2 (6 bases). V was shortened by 2 bases and J by 6 bases, with 11 bases between the two germline ends. Germline V gene sequence: CDR1 GTSNPN, CDR2 SVGIG (reference sequence). CDR3 length: 13 amino acids. As DNA, the CDR3 is TGTGCCTGGAGTCGTACTAGCAGCAATGAGCAGTTCTTC. This translates into CAWSRTSSNEQFF. The complete variable domain, with remaining parts taken from reference TRBV30 and TRBJ2-1, reads SQTIHQWPATLVQPVGSPLSLECTVEGTSNPNLYWYRQAAGRGLQLLFYSVGIGQISSEVPQNLSASRPQDRQFILSSKKLLLSDSGFYLCAWSRTSSNEQFFGPGTRLTVL.

V usage is TRBV28 and J usage is TRBJ2-7, with D unresolved. The CDR3 runs to 15 residues. Per germline, CDR1 MDHEN and CDR2 SYDVKM. V was pared by 6 bases and J by 4 bases, with 19 bases between. The CDR3 coding sequence is TGTGCCAGCAGCCTTTCAGACTTCTCCCGTTACGAGCAGTACTTC. Amino acids: CASSLSDFSRYEQYF.

The chain couples TRBV6-5 to TRBJ2-7, with unresolved D. The V gene's germline CDR1 is MNHEY and CDR2 SVGAGI. V shed 5 bases and J shed 1 base, with 12 bases lying between them. This CDR3 is 14 amino acids long. CDR3 DNA: TGTGCCAGCAGTCCGCCAAGGGTTTCCTACGAGCAGTACTTC. It yields the protein CASSPPRVSYEQYF.

The chain links TRBV29-1 to TRBJ2-7; D gene ambiguous. CDR1 is SQVTM and CDR2 is ANQGSEA in the germline V gene. Between the trimmed V and J ends, which lost 6 bases and 5 bases, there was a span of 14 bases. This CDR3 contains 12 residues. The DNA for the CDR3 is TGCAGCGTAGCCGTGGGTCCCCACGAGCAGTACTTC. Amino acid sequence: CSVAVGPHEQYF.

The V gene is TRBV29-1, the J gene TRBJ2-7, with TRBD2 as a possible D gene (5 bases). Germline V gives CDR1 SQVTM, CDR2 ANQGSEA. The CDR3 has 12 residues. Trimming cost V 5 bases and J 2 bases, with 10 bases left between them. CDR3 loop: CSVKVTTYEQYF. CDR3 in DNA: TGCAGCGTTAAGGTGACTACCTACGAGCAGTACTTC.

This clone was found a few times. J is TRBJ2-3 and V is TRBV5-1, with D possibly TRBD1 on 5 matching bases. The V gene lost 1 base and the J gene lost 1 base, with 7 bases spanning the gap. The CDR3 runs 14 residues. Germline assignment: CDR1 SGHRS and CDR2 YFSETQ. The CDR3 bases are TGCGCCAGCAGCTTGTTACAGGGCACAGATACGCAGTATTTT. Encoded protein: CASSLLQGTDTQYF.